This T cell receptor beta chain was obtained from a study of shared clonotypes between healthy human individuals. Study background: The composition of the donors was a couple of women and a few men aged 18 to 49. Per-donor plates numbered three CD4 naive, three CD4 memory, two CD8 naive and one CD8 memory. Whole-study results and caveats: Collection of samples was limited to blood; tissue repertoires likely differ.

Note on this clone: Its antigen is unidentified.

Division of CD4+ cells produced a CD45RA+ naive subset and a CD45RA-negative memory subset. Some clones are missing from TCRdb's copy, which holds only in-frame ones; the method was immunoSEQ multiplex PCR. This table has roughly 2.5 million clones, about 92% appearing once. CDR1 is SEHNR and CDR2 is FQNEAQ in the germline V gene (reference sequence). With 3 bases removed from V and 5 bases from J, the gap between germline ends came to 13 bases. CDR3 length: 14 amino acids. Sequences were obtained from naive CD4+ T cells sorted from blood. Subset in this sample: CD45RA+ positively selected. The TCR comes from a man aged 18 to 29 in good health. The V call is TRBV7-9, the J call TRBJ1-1, with D maybe TRBD1 (6 bases). In DNA form, the CDR3 reads TGTGCCAGCAGCTTGAGGGACACCCGAACTGAAGCTTTCTTT. Translated: CASSLRDTRTEAFF. Supplemented by reference TRBV7-9 and TRBJ1-1, the full variable domain reads DTGVSQNPRHKITKRGQNVTFRCDPISEHNRLYWYRQTLGQGPEFLTYFQNEAQLEKSRLLSDRFSAERPKGSFSTLEIQRTEQGDSAMYLCASSLRDTRTEAFFGQGTRLTVV.